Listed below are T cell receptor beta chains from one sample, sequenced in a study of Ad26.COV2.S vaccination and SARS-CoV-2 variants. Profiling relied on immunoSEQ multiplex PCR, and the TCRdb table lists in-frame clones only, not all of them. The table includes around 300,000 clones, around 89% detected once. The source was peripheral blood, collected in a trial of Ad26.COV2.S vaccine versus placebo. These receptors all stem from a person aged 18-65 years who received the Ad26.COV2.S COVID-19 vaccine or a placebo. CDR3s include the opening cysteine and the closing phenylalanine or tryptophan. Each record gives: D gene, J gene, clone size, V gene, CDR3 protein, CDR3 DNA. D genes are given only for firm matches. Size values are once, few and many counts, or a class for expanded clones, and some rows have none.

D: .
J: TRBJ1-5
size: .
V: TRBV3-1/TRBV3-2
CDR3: CASSLHDRYGNQPQHF
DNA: TGTGCCAGCAGCCTTCACGACAGGTACGGCAATCAGCCCCAGCATTTT

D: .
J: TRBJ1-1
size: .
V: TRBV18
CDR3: CASSGSQNTEAFF
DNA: TGTGCCAGCTCAGGTTCCCAGAACACTGAAGCTTTCTTT

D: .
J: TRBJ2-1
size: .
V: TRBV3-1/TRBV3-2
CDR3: CASSQSRGGEQFF
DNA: TGTGCCAGCAGCCAATCAAGGGGAGGTGAGCAGTTCTTC

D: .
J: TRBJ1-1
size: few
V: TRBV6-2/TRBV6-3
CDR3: CASSYSLRTGPNTEAFF
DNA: TGTGCCAGCAGTTACTCGCTACGTACAGGACCGAACACTGAAGCTTTCTTT

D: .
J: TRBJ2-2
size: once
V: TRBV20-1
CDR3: CSASSRANTGELFF
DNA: TGCAGTGCTAGTTCCCGTGCGAACACCGGGGAGCTGTTTTTT

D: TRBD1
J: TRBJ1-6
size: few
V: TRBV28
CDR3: CASSSYRDSNSPLHF
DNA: TGTGCCAGCAGTTCCTACCGGGACAGTAATTCACCCCTCCACTTT

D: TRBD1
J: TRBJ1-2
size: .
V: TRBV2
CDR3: CAISGTGVGYTF
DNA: TGTGCCATTTCCGGGACAGGGGTCGGCTACACCTTC

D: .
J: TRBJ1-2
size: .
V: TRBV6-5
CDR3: CASSYLGQNGYTF
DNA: TGTGCCAGCAGTTACCTGGGACAAAATGGCTACACCTTC

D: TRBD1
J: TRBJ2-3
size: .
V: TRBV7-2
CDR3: CASSSSTGAITDTQYF
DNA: TGTGCCAGCAGCTCATCCACAGGGGCGATCACAGATACGCAGTATTTT

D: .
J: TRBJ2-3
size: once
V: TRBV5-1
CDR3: CASSYTRPTDTQYF
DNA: TGCGCCAGCAGTTACACACGACCCACAGATACGCAGTATTTT

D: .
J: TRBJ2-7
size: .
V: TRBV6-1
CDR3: CASSEREGWNYEQYF
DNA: TGTGCCAGCAGTGAACGGGAAGGGTGGAACTACGAGCAGTACTTC

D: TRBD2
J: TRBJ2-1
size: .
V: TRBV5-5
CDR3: CASSLQVAGGSMVYNEQFF
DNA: TGTGCCAGCAGCTTGCAAGTAGCGGGGGGCTCAATGGTCTACAATGAGCAGTTCTTC

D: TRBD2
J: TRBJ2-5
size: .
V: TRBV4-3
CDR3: CASSQDPTLAGGETQYF
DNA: TGCGCCAGCAGCCAAGATCCCACACTAGCGGGGGGTGAGACCCAGTACTTC

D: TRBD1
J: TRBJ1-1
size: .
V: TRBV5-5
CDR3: CASSPWTGGRGTEAFF
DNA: TGTGCCAGCAGCCCCTGGACAGGGGGAAGGGGCACTGAAGCTTTCTTT

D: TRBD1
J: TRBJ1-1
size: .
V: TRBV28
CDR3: CASSNSPGQGNTEAFF
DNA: TGTGCCAGCAGCAACTCTCCGGGACAGGGGAACACTGAAGCTTTCTTT

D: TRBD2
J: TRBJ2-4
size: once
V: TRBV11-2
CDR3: CASSSSGGAGNIQYF
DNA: TGTGCCAGCAGCTCGAGCGGGGGGGCCGGAAACATTCAGTACTTC

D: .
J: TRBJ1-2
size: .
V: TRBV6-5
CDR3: CASSYSGTLNYGYTF
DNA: TGTGCCAGCAGTTACTCAGGGACACTTAACTATGGCTACACCTTC

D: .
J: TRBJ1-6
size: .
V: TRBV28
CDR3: CASRGAANSPLHF
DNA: TGTGCCAGCAGGGGTGCCGCTAATTCACCCCTCCACTTT

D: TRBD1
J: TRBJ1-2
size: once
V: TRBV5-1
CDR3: CASSDPFRGQGGPESGYTF
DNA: TGCGCCAGCAGCGACCCCTTCCGGGGACAGGGGGGGCCTGAGAGCGGCTACACCTTC

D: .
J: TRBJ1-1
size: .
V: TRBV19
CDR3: CASSTGNTEAFF
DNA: TGTGCCAGTAGTACGGGGAACACTGAAGCTTTCTTT

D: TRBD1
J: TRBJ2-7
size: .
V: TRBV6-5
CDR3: CASRRDSSYEQYF
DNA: TGTGCCAGCAGACGGGACAGCTCCTACGAGCAGTACTTC

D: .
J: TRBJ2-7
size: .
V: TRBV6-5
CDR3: CASSYSGLGIDEQYF
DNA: TGTGCCAGCAGTTACTCCGGCTTAGGGATAGACGAGCAGTACTTC

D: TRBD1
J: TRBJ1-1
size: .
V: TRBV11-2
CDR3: CASSLRDSDTEAFF
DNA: TGTGCCAGCAGCTTAAGGGACAGTGACACTGAAGCTTTCTTT